The 15 T cell receptor beta chains below were found in one sample sequenced in a study of cytomegalovirus exposure and HLA in healthy donors (dated by TCRdb to about 2017). Receptor libraries were prepared by the immunoSEQ multiplex PCR assay. A mixture of 60 forward primers for TCR Vbeta segments and 13 reverse primers for TCR Jbeta segments was used in the multiplex PCR. Imported from immuneACCESS, the table was reduced by TCRdb to in-frame sequences with V and J called. These copies leave out some clones; in studies compared against another copy, an unresolved V gene accounts for under half, and the cause of the remainder is not known. The sample table lists some 130,000 clones, approximately 60% of them with a count of one. The top ten constitute about 1.5% of the sample. The sample consisted of PBMCs. These receptors were obtained from a human donor in good health.

This chain connects TRBV18 to TRBJ2-3, with TRBD1 identical over 7 bases. The CDR3 has 17 residues. V was clipped by 2 bases and J by 2 bases; unmatched bases: 10. The germline V gene encodes CDR1 KGHSH and CDR2 LQKENI. The CDR3 reads CASSPTGAGRLTDTQYF. The CDR3 region has the DNA TGTGCCAGCTCACCAACAGGGGCCGGACGTCTCACAGATACGCAGTATTTT.

The chain is built from TRBV11-2 and TRBJ2-3, with 8 nucleotides matching TRBD1. Germline CDR1 reads SGHAT; CDR2 reads FQNNGV. This CDR3 has 15 residues. The V gene end was trimmed by 4 bases and the J gene end by 1 base; junction bases not matched to a gene: 4. CDR3 DNA: TGTGCCAGCAGCTCCCGGGACAGGCGCACAGATACGCAGTATTTT. Translating it yields CASSSRDRRTDTQYF.

This clone was detected a few times. This chain connects TRBV5-1 to TRBJ2-7; a weak D match, TRBD1 (6 bases). Trimming removed 0 bases at V and 3 bases at J, with 13 bases between. Germline V CDR1 and CDR2: SGHRS, YFSETQ. The CDR3 length is 15 residues. DNA of the CDR3: TGCGCCAGCAGCTTGGAAGGGACAATGATCTACGAGCAGTACTTC. It is translated as CASSLEGTMIYEQYF.

This clone was counted between two and nine times. V gene TRBV28 combines with J gene TRBJ2-7, with 13 bases identical to TRBD2. The CDR3 loop spans 17 amino acids. After removal of 7 bases from V and 3 bases from J, the junction contained 12 bases not matched to a gene. CDR1 and CDR2 from the germline V gene are MDHEN and SYDVKM. The CDR3 is CASTQGGLAGSRYEQYF. The CDR3 nucleotides read TGTGCCAGCACCCAGGGGGGACTAGCGGGATCTCGCTACGAGCAGTACTTC.

The chain employs TRBV5-1 and TRBJ1-5; no firm D call. The CDR3 is 13 residues long. Germline V gene data show CDR1 as SGHRS and CDR2 as YFSETQ. With 0 bases removed from V and 5 bases from J, the gap between germline ends came to 6 bases. DNA of the CDR3: TGCGCCAGCAGCTTGGATGCGGATCAGCCCCAGCATTTT. Encoded protein: CASSLDADQPQHF.

This chain uses TRBV28 with TRBJ1-4, with a tentative D call TRBD1 (6 bases). Per the germline V gene, CDR1 is MDHEN and CDR2 is SYDVKM. V was cut by 5 bases and J by 0 bases, with 10 bases left in between. The CDR3 has 15 residues. DNA of the CDR3: TGTGCCAGCAGTACCCGGACAGCAACTAATGAAAAACTGTTTTTT. This codes for CASSTRTATNEKLFF.

The rearrangement links TRBV2 to TRBJ2-5; possible D gene TRBD2, 5 bases. V shed 7 bases and J shed 1 base, with 10 bases lying between them. The CDR3 sequence is 13 residues long. Germline assignment: CDR1 SNHLY and CDR2 FYNNEI. The DNA of the CDR3 is TGTGCCAGCACCCCAGGACTCCAAGAGACCCAGTACTTC. Its translation: CASTPGLQETQYF.

In nucleotides, the CDR3 is TGTGCCAGCAGCTTGAACAGCGGCGGCACAGATACGCAGTATTTT. Translation gives CASSLNSGGTDTQYF. This rearrangement joins TRBV7-3 to TRBJ2-3, with D maybe TRBD2 (5 bases). V was shortened by 3 bases and J by 1 base, with 11 bases between the two germline ends. The CDR3 totals 15 residues. Germline lookup yields CDR1 SGHTA and CDR2 FQGTGA.

The chain joins TRBV2 to TRBJ2-7; 7 nucleotides line up with TRBD1. The CDR3 is 14 residues long. V was pared by 6 bases and J by 2 bases, with 7 bases of the junction left unmatched. The germline gives CDR1 SNHLY, CDR2 FYNNEI. This CDR3 is CASRPRDSTYEQYF. CDR3 sequence (DNA): TGTGCCAGCAGGCCCCGGGACAGTACCTACGAGCAGTACTTC.

This chain uses TRBV19 with TRBJ2-3; D perhaps matches TRBD2 (6 bases). Germline CDR1 and CDR2: LNHDA and SQIVND (reference sequence). Between the trimmed V and J ends, which lost 3 bases and 5 bases, there was a span of 15 bases. The CDR3 runs to 15 residues. In DNA form, the CDR3 reads TGTGCCAGTAGTATTTCCAAGGTGGGGGGAGATACGCAGTATTTT. As protein: CASSISKVGGDTQYF.

V usage is TRBV9 and J usage is TRBJ2-1; 10 bases match TRBD2. Germline trimming cut 2 bases from V and 7 bases from J; bases unmatched to any gene: 9. The CDR3 is 16 residues long. Germline V gene data show CDR1 as SGDLS and CDR2 as YYNGEE. In DNA, the CDR3 is TGTGCCAGCAGCGTCCTAGGACTAGCGGAAAAAAATGAGCAGTTCTTC. Translating it yields CASSVLGLAEKNEQFF.

The table lists this clone with a few counts. Here the CDR3 DNA reads TGTGCCATCAGTGAGCCCGGGACACCCACGAACACCGGGGAGCTGTTTTTT. Translated: CAISEPGTPTNTGELFF. The rearrangement joins TRBV10-3 to TRBJ2-2; D is possibly TRBD1 (6 bases). Trimming removed 2 bases at V and 0 bases at J, with 13 bases between. Germline CDR1 is ENHRY and CDR2 is SYGVKD. This CDR3 is built from 17 residues.

This clone appeared a few times. This chain connects TRBV7-9 to TRBJ2-3; 13 bases map to TRBD2. Germline values: CDR1 SEHNR, CDR2 FQNEAQ (reference sequence). This CDR3 spans 16 amino acids. The V segment lost 5 bases and the J segment 5 bases; nucleotides outside the gene matches: 7. The DNA of the CDR3 is TGTGCCAGCAGCCGGACTAGCGGGAGTGGTTTAGATACGCAGTATTTT. Residues: CASSRTSGSGLDTQYF.

The genes are TRBV5-6 and TRBJ2-3; D gene ambiguous. Germline V CDR1 and CDR2: SGHDT, YYEEEE. This CDR3 spans 16 amino acids. V was pared by 0 bases and J by 1 base, with 12 bases between. The DNA for the CDR3 is TGTGCCAGCAGCTTGGCCGTCGCGGAACGCACAGATACGCAGTATTTT. This encodes CASSLAVAERTDTQYF.

V and J are TRBV9 and TRBJ1-2; no reliable D call. Trimming pared 3 bases from V and 2 bases from J, leaving 8 bases between. The CDR3 length is 13 residues. Per the germline V gene, CDR1 is SGDLS and CDR2 is YYNGEE. CDR3 loop: CASSGAENYGYTF. CDR3 in DNA: TGTGCCAGCAGCGGAGCGGAAAACTATGGCTACACCTTC.